The rows below give T cell receptor beta chains drawn from one sample of a study of T cells in Graves' hyperthyroidism and ophthalmopathy. MiXCR was run by TCRdb on the multiplex PCR reads, yielding one entry per CDR3 protein. This table holds hundreds of thousands of distinct CDR3 sequences, around 22% found once. The sample taken for sequencing was blood. The source of these receptors is a man aged 30 to 39 with Graves' ophthalmopathy. Both conserved end residues are part of each CDR3. D genes are given only for firm matches. For some rows the clone size is stated as once, few or many, or as a class when expanded; others skip it.

J gene: TRBJ2-7; D gene: TRBD1; clone size: .; CDR3 length: 14; V gene: TRBV12-5; CDR3 DNA: TGTGCTAGTGCCGCCGGACAGGGGGCCTACGAGCCGTACTTC; CDR3 protein: CASAAGQGAYEPYF
J gene: TRBJ1-2; D gene: TRBD1; clone size: many; CDR3 length: 13; V gene: TRBV11-2; CDR3 DNA: TGTGCCAGCAGCCAGGACGGGACAGGGGTATCGACCTTC; CDR3 protein: CASSQDGTGVSTF
J gene: TRBJ2-7; D gene: .; clone size: few; CDR3 length: 14; V gene: TRBV7-3; CDR3 DNA: TGTGCCAGCAGCTTGGGGGCTAGTGCCCACGAGCAGTACTTC; CDR3 protein: CASSLGASAHEQYF
J gene: TRBJ2-1; D gene: TRBD2; clone size: few; CDR3 length: 18; V gene: TRBV3-1; CDR3 DNA: TGTGCCAGCAGCCAAGAAGGTGGTGGGACTAGGGGAAACAATGAGCAGTTCTTC; CDR3 protein: CASSQEGGGTRGNNEQFF
J gene: TRBJ2-7; D gene: TRBD2; clone size: few; CDR3 length: 18; V gene: TRBV28; CDR3 DNA: TGTGCCAGCAGTTTATACACGACTAGCGGGAGGACCATCTACGAGCAGTACTTC; CDR3 protein: CASSLYTTSGRTIYEQYF
J gene: TRBJ1-1; D gene: TRBD1; clone size: .; CDR3 length: 14; V gene: TRBV7-2; CDR3 DNA: TGTGCCAGCAGCTCACAAGGGGGCAGGACTGAAGCTTTCTTT; CDR3 protein: CASSSQGGRTEAFF
J gene: TRBJ2-1; D gene: TRBD2; clone size: few; CDR3 length: 11; V gene: TRBV7-8; CDR3 DNA: TGTGCCAGCAGCCAAAGCGGGGCCAGGTTCTTC; CDR3 protein: CASSQSGARFF
J gene: TRBJ1-2; D gene: .; clone size: .; CDR3 length: 13; V gene: TRBV5-1; CDR3 DNA: TGCGCCAGCAGCTTCGGGGTTAACTATGGCTACACCTTC; CDR3 protein: CASSFGVNYGYTF
J gene: TRBJ2-4; D gene: .; clone size: few; CDR3 length: 17; V gene: TRBV12-3/TRBV12-4; CDR3 DNA: TGTGCCAGCAGCCCACATTGGGGAGAGGGAACCAAAAACATTCAGTACTTC; CDR3 protein: CASSPHWGEGTKNIQYF
J gene: TRBJ1-5; D gene: .; clone size: many; CDR3 length: 13; V gene: TRBV6-6; CDR3 DNA: TGTGCCAGCAGTTACTCGATCTTTCAGCCCCAGCATTTT; CDR3 protein: CASSYSIFQPQHF
J gene: TRBJ1-2; D gene: TRBD1; clone size: few; CDR3 length: 13; V gene: TRBV29-1; CDR3 DNA: TGCAGCGCTGGACAGGGACGTCACTATGGCTACACCTTC; CDR3 protein: CSAGQGRHYGYTF
J gene: TRBJ2-7; D gene: .; clone size: .; CDR3 length: 15; V gene: TRBV27; CDR3 DNA: TGTGCCAGCAGTTTATTGATGGATCGGGCCTACGAGCAGTACTTC; CDR3 protein: CASSLLMDRAYEQYF
J gene: TRBJ2-7; D gene: TRBD1; clone size: .; CDR3 length: 14; V gene: TRBV2; CDR3 DNA: TGTGCCAGCAGTGAGAACAGGGGCCCCTACGAGCAGTACTTC; CDR3 protein: CASSENRGPYEQYF
J gene: TRBJ2-1; D gene: .; clone size: once; CDR3 length: 14; V gene: TRBV6-2/TRBV6-3; CDR3 DNA: TGTGCCAGCAGCCCTAACCAGGGTACCAATGAGCAGTTCTTC; CDR3 protein: CASSPNQGTNEQFF
J gene: TRBJ2-1; D gene: TRBD2; clone size: .; CDR3 length: 19; V gene: TRBV29-1; CDR3 DNA: TGCAGCGTTGAAGGGAGGCTAGCGGGAGTGAATAGTTCCTACAATGAGCAGTTCTTC; CDR3 protein: CSVEGRLAGVNSSYNEQFF
J gene: TRBJ1-2; D gene: .; clone size: .; CDR3 length: 17; V gene: TRBV6-1; CDR3 DNA: TGTGCCAGCAGTAGATGGCAAACCCTGGACACGGTCTATGGCTACACCTTC; CDR3 protein: CASSRWQTLDTVYGYTF
J gene: TRBJ2-7; D gene: .; clone size: .; CDR3 length: 16; V gene: TRBV5-1; CDR3 DNA: TGCGCCAGCAGCTCCGGTGGGGACGGAAACCCCTACGAGCAGTACTTC; CDR3 protein: CASSSGGDGNPYEQYF
J gene: TRBJ2-2; D gene: TRBD2; clone size: .; CDR3 length: 16; V gene: TRBV15; CDR3 DNA: TGTGCCACCAGCAGAGATTGGGGGACTAGCACCGGGGAGCTGTTTTTT; CDR3 protein: CATSRDWGTSTGELFF
J gene: TRBJ2-2; D gene: .; clone size: once; CDR3 length: 17; V gene: TRBV24-1; CDR3 DNA: TGTGCCACCAGTGATTTGAACTGGGGAGGGAACACCGGGGAGCTGTTTTTT; CDR3 protein: CATSDLNWGGNTGELFF
J gene: TRBJ1-6; D gene: TRBD1; clone size: .; CDR3 length: 14; V gene: TRBV25-1; CDR3 DNA: TGTGCCAGCAGCGGGACAGGGGGGAAGTCACCCCTCCACTTT; CDR3 protein: CASSGTGGKSPLHF
J gene: TRBJ2-7; D gene: .; clone size: many; CDR3 length: 14; V gene: TRBV2; CDR3 DNA: TGTGCCAGCAGTGAATCAATGAGCTCCTACGAGCAGTACTTC; CDR3 protein: CASSESMSSYEQYF
J gene: TRBJ2-2; D gene: TRBD2; clone size: few; CDR3 length: 16; V gene: TRBV3-1; CDR3 DNA: TGTGCCAGCAGCCATGTGTACGGGAGGTCCCACGGGGAGCTGTTTTTT; CDR3 protein: CASSHVYGRSHGELFF
J gene: TRBJ2-3; D gene: .; clone size: few; CDR3 length: 12; V gene: TRBV28; CDR3 DNA: TGTGCCAGCAGTGCTGCGACAGATACGCAGTATTTT; CDR3 protein: CASSAATDTQYF
J gene: TRBJ1-2; D gene: .; clone size: .; CDR3 length: 13; V gene: TRBV27; CDR3 DNA: TGTGCCAGCAGTTCTGGGACACTCTATGGCTACACCTTC; CDR3 protein: CASSSGTLYGYTF
J gene: TRBJ2-4; D gene: .; clone size: .; CDR3 length: 16; V gene: TRBV27; CDR3 DNA: TGTGCCAGCAGTGGATGGGACGGGCTAGCCAAAAACATTCAGTACTTC; CDR3 protein: CASSGWDGLAKNIQYF
J gene: TRBJ2-1; D gene: .; clone size: few; CDR3 length: 15; V gene: TRBV7-2; CDR3 DNA: TGTGCCAGCAGCTTAGATACAGCTCGCTACAATGAGCAGTTCTTC; CDR3 protein: CASSLDTARYNEQFF
J gene: TRBJ2-7; D gene: .; clone size: .; CDR3 length: 13; V gene: TRBV3-1; CDR3 DNA: TGTGCCAGCAGCCACGGGATGTCGAACGAGCAGTACTTC; CDR3 protein: CASSHGMSNEQYF
J gene: TRBJ2-5; D gene: .; clone size: many; CDR3 length: 13; V gene: TRBV6-2/TRBV6-3; CDR3 DNA: TGTGCCAGCAGTTACTCGGAGGTGGAGACCCAGTACTTC; CDR3 protein: CASSYSEVETQYF
J gene: TRBJ1-5; D gene: .; clone size: .; CDR3 length: 16; V gene: TRBV5-5; CDR3 DNA: TGTGCCAGCAGCGAGTACGGCAAGGGTAGAGATCAGCCCCAGCATTTT; CDR3 protein: CASSEYGKGRDQPQHF
J gene: TRBJ2-5; D gene: TRBD2; clone size: many; CDR3 length: 16; V gene: TRBV7-8; CDR3 DNA: TGTGCCAGCAGCTTATCTCTAGCGGCCAGGAAGGAGACCCAGTACTTC; CDR3 protein: CASSLSLAARKETQYF
J gene: TRBJ1-1; D gene: TRBD1; clone size: many; CDR3 length: 14; V gene: TRBV3-1; CDR3 DNA: TGTGCCAGCAGCCATGGACAGGGGGTGACTGAAGCTTTCTTT; CDR3 protein: CASSHGQGVTEAFF
J gene: TRBJ2-1; D gene: .; clone size: few; CDR3 length: 14; V gene: TRBV7-2; CDR3 DNA: TGTGCCAGCAGCCCCTTTGTACTTTCCAATGAGCAGTTCTTC; CDR3 protein: CASSPFVLSNEQFF
J gene: TRBJ2-5; D gene: .; clone size: .; CDR3 length: 13; V gene: TRBV29-1; CDR3 DNA: TGCAGCGTTGGTGGTGGTGGCCTGGAGACCCAGTACTTC; CDR3 protein: CSVGGGGLETQYF
J gene: TRBJ2-5; D gene: .; clone size: few; CDR3 length: 15; V gene: TRBV2; CDR3 DNA: TGTGCCAGCAGTGGGAACAGGGCTGAACTAGAGACCCAGTACTTC; CDR3 protein: CASSGNRAELETQYF
J gene: TRBJ2-1; D gene: .; clone size: .; CDR3 length: 16; V gene: TRBV6-1; CDR3 DNA: TGTGCCAGCAGAACCACCGGGACAATTTCCAGTGATGAGCAGTTCTTC; CDR3 protein: CASRTTGTISSDEQFF
J gene: TRBJ1-5; D gene: TRBD1; clone size: few; CDR3 length: 17; V gene: TRBV12-5; CDR3 DNA: TGTGCTAGTGGTTTCCAACGGACAGGGACGATCAATCAGCCCCAGCATTTT; CDR3 protein: CASGFQRTGTINQPQHF
J gene: TRBJ2-7; D gene: TRBD1; clone size: few; CDR3 length: 16; V gene: TRBV11-3; CDR3 DNA: TGTGCCAGCAGGCGAGGACAGGGGGGACGAAGTCGCGAGCAGTACTTC; CDR3 protein: CASRRGQGGRSREQYF
J gene: TRBJ2-3; D gene: TRBD2; clone size: .; CDR3 length: 15; V gene: TRBV18; CDR3 DNA: TGTGCCAGCTCTATGACTAGCGGGAGGACAGATACGCAGTATTTT; CDR3 protein: CASSMTSGRTDTQYF
J gene: TRBJ1-1; D gene: .; clone size: .; CDR3 length: 14; V gene: TRBV28; CDR3 DNA: TGTGCCAGCAGTTTGGGACTCCCGAACACTGAAGCTTTCTTT; CDR3 protein: CASSLGLPNTEAFF
J gene: TRBJ2-7; D gene: TRBD1; clone size: .; CDR3 length: 16; V gene: TRBV28; CDR3 DNA: TGTGCCAGCAGTCCCGACCCCGGGACAGGGTCGTACGAGCAGTGCTTC; CDR3 protein: CASSPDPGTGSYEQCF
J gene: TRBJ2-7; D gene: TRBD1; clone size: many; CDR3 length: 14; V gene: TRBV28; CDR3 DNA: TGTGCCAGCAGTTTAGGGACAGGCTCAGACGAGCAGTACTTC; CDR3 protein: CASSLGTGSDEQYF
J gene: TRBJ1-5; D gene: .; clone size: .; CDR3 length: 15; V gene: TRBV19; CDR3 DNA: TGTGCCAGTAGTATTAACCCCTATAGCAATCAGCCCCAGCATTTT; CDR3 protein: CASSINPYSNQPQHF
J gene: TRBJ2-7; D gene: .; clone size: .; CDR3 length: 15; V gene: TRBV7-9; CDR3 DNA: TGTGCCAGCAGCGCCGACAGAGGGCCCTCCTACGAGCAGTACTTC; CDR3 protein: CASSADRGPSYEQYF
J gene: TRBJ2-5; D gene: TRBD2; clone size: few; CDR3 length: 15; V gene: TRBV3-1; CDR3 DNA: TGTGCCAGCAGCCGGGGGGGAGTACGGCAAGAGACCCAGTACTTC; CDR3 protein: CASSRGGVRQETQYF
J gene: TRBJ2-5; D gene: .; clone size: few; CDR3 length: 13; V gene: TRBV19; CDR3 DNA: TGTGCCAGTAGTACAAGTCAGAGGGAGACCCAGTACTTC; CDR3 protein: CASSTSQRETQYF
J gene: TRBJ1-2; D gene: TRBD1; clone size: many; CDR3 length: 16; V gene: TRBV12-3/TRBV12-4; CDR3 DNA: TGTGCCAGCAGTTCTAACCGGGACAGGGGATTGGATGGCTACACCTTC; CDR3 protein: CASSSNRDRGLDGYTF
J gene: TRBJ1-1; D gene: .; clone size: many; CDR3 length: 13; V gene: TRBV30; CDR3 DNA: TGTGCCTGGAGTGTTCAGACGAACACTGAAGCTTTCTTT; CDR3 protein: CAWSVQTNTEAFF